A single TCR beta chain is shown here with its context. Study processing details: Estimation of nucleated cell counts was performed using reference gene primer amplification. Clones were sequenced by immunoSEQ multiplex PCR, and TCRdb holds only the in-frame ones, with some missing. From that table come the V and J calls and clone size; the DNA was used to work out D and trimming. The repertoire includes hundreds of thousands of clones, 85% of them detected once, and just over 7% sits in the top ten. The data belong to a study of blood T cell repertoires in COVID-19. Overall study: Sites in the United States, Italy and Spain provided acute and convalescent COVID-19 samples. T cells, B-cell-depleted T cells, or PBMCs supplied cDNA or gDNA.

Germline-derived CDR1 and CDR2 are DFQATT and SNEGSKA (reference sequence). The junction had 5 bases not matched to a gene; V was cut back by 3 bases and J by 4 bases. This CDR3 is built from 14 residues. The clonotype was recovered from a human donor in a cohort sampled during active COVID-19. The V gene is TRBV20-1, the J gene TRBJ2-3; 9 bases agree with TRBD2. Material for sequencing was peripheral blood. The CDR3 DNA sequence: TGCAGTGCTAGTTTAGCGGGGGTGGCAGATACGCAGTATTTT. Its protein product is CSASLAGVADTQYF.